Presented here are 22 T cell receptor beta chains from one specimen sequenced in a study of beta chain features in type 1 diabetes. Study outcomes and limitations: In every one of the four CD4+ subsets, TCRB CDR3s were moderately but significantly shorter in Type 1 diabetes patients.

These receptors lack a known antigen. Reverse transcription of all isolated RNA meant that expressed TCRB transcripts were sequenced. Assay: immunoSEQ multiplex PCR; the TCRdb copy retains only in-frame clones and omits some. The sample includes some 660,000 clones, about 14% of them seen just once. The sample was naive CD4+ T cells from blood. The receptors shown here come from a young man with type 1 diabetes.

This clone was seen only a few times. The V call is TRBV30, the J call TRBJ1-1; 8 bases are shared with TRBD1. Germline V gives CDR1 GTSNPN, CDR2 SVGIG (reference sequence). This CDR3 region has 12 residues. Germline trimming cut 5 bases from V and 5 bases from J; bases unmatched to any gene: 4. CDR3 region: CAWSRGRTEAFF. DNA for the CDR3: TGTGCCTGGTCCAGGGGGCGGACTGAAGCTTTCTTT. Supplemented by reference TRBV30 and TRBJ1-1, the full variable domain reads SQTIHQWPATLVQPVGSPLSLECTVEGTSNPNLYWYRQAAGRGLQLLFYSVGIGQISSEVPQNLSASRPQDRQFILSSKKLLLSDSGFYLCAWSRGRTEAFFGQGTRLTVV.

The sample holds a few counts of this clone. This chain links TRBV5-6 with TRBJ2-3, with 9 bases lining up with TRBD2. V lost 4 bases and J lost 3; bases outside the gene matches: 6. The CDR3 totals 15 residues. CDR1 and CDR2 (germline): SGHDT, YYEEEE. The CDR3 DNA reads TGTGCCAGCAGCCGGGGACTAGCCGGGACAGATACGCAGTATTTT. It translates to CASSRGLAGTDTQYF. The full variable domain, rest sourced from reference TRBV5-6 and TRBJ2-3, is DAGVTQSPTHLIKTRGQQVTLRCSPKSGHDTVSWYQQALGQGPQFIFQYYEEEERQRGNFPDRFSGHQFPNYSSELNVNALLLGDSALYLCASSRGLAGTDTQYFGPGTRLTVL.

This clone was counted only a few times. This sample also contains other DNA sequences that code for the same CDR3. The CDR3 DNA reads as TGCAGTGCTAGTAGGGGACGCGAGCAGTACTTC. It is translated as CSASRGREQYF. The genes are TRBV20-1 and TRBJ2-7; D possibly uses TRBD1 or TRBD2 (5 bases each). The V end lost 3 bases, the J end lost 6 bases, and 9 bases lay between the germline ends. The germline V gene encodes CDR1 DFQATT and CDR2 SNEGSKA (reference sequence). The CDR3 length is 11 residues.

In this sample, this clone turned up a few times. The rearrangement links TRBV18 to TRBJ1-5; D not resolved. With 3 bases removed from V and 4 bases from J, the gap between germline ends came to 7 bases. The CDR3 spans 13 residues. CDR1 KGHSH and CDR2 LQKENI come from the germline V gene. CDR3 sequence reads: CASSPAANQPQHF. The CDR3 DNA follows: TGTGCCAGCTCACCTGCTGCTAATCAGCCCCAGCATTTT.

The chain joins TRBV25-1 to TRBJ2-3; D unclear. V was pared by 6 bases and J by 4 bases, with 11 bases between. CDR3 length: 13 residues. Germline V CDR1 and CDR2: MGHDK, SYGVNS. The CDR3 sequence is CASSPPGPDTQYF. CDR3 DNA sequence: TGTGCCAGCAGCCCCCCAGGCCCAGATACGCAGTATTTT. The full variable domain, with the rest looked up from reference TRBV25-1 and TRBJ2-3, is EADIYQTPRYLVIGTGKKITLECSQTMGHDKMYWYQQDPGMELHLIHYSYGVNSTEKGDLSSESTVSRIRTEHFPLTLESARPSHTSQYLCASSPPGPDTQYFGPGTRLTVL.

The chain links TRBV28 to TRBJ1-2, with unresolved D. Trimming stripped 5 bases from V and 0 bases from J, with 10 bases between. Germline CDR1 reads MDHEN; CDR2 reads SYDVKM. This CDR3 has 14 amino acids. The CDR3 sequence: CASSPIGANYGYTF. The CDR3 DNA reads as TGTGCCAGCAGTCCGATTGGTGCTAACTATGGCTACACCTTC.

This clone turned up a few times. V usage is TRBV9 and J usage is TRBJ2-1; 10 positions match TRBD1. Germline V lookup: CDR1 SGDLS, CDR2 YYNGEE. V shed 6 bases, J shed 7 bases, and the junction held 4 bases outside the gene matches. The length of the CDR3 is 13 residues. The CDR3 spells CASTRTGGNEQFF. The CDR3, as DNA: TGTGCCAGCACCCGGACAGGGGGGAATGAGCAGTTCTTC.

The rearrangement uses TRBV6-6 and TRBJ1-1, with unresolved D. The CDR3 length is 15 residues. CDR1 and CDR2 (germline): MNHNY, SVGAGI (reference sequence). V was clipped by 6 bases and J by 1 base, with 15 bases between them. CDR3 coding DNA: TGTGCCAGCAGGCTCTCCTTCAGAGAGAACACTGAAGCTTTCTTT. Its protein is CASRLSFRENTEAFF.

The chain carries TRBV11-3 and TRBJ2-1; 8 nucleotides agree with TRBD2. J gave up 10 bases and V 3 bases, and 2 bases lay outside the gene matches. The CDR3 has 12 amino acids. The germline gives CDR1 SGHNT, CDR2 YENEEA. For the CDR3, the DNA is TGTGCCAGCAGCTTCCAGCGGGAGGAGCAGTTCTTC. It translates to CASSFQREEQFF.

This clone was seen a few times. The rearrangement uses TRBV28 and TRBJ2-3; 7 bases are a match to TRBD1. This CDR3 spans 13 amino acids. Germline CDR1 reads MDHEN; CDR2 reads SYDVKM. Germline trimming cut 5 bases from V and 1 base from J; bases unmatched to any gene: 0. The CDR3 loop is CASSGQGTDTQYF. CDR3 sequence (DNA): TGTGCCAGCAGTGGACAGGGCACAGATACGCAGTATTTT.

The chain uses TRBV30 and TRBJ2-5; 12 positions match TRBD2. V shed 1 base and J 1 base; nucleotides not matched to a gene: 4. The CDR3 contains 16 residues. Germline CDR1 reads GTSNPN; CDR2 reads SVGIG (reference sequence). CDR3 amino acids: CAWSEGLAGFQETQYF. The CDR3 nucleotides are TGTGCCTGGAGTGAAGGACTAGCGGGGTTCCAAGAGACCCAGTACTTC.

A word on this clone: One end of the junction does not line up with germline, which may come from a read error. J is TRBJ1-4 and V is TRBV6-5; a possible D gene is TRBD1 (5 bases). The CDR3 totals 14 residues. The germline gives CDR1 MNHEY, CDR2 SVGAGI. This CDR3 reads CASSVLLLGDLLLF. CDR3 bases: TGTGCCAGCAGTGTATTATTGTTGGGGGACCTCCTTTTATTT.

The sample holds many counts of this clone. One junction end does not reproduce the germline sequence, and a read error may be involved. In DNA, the CDR3 is TGTGCCAGCAGTTTAGCGTTTCGGGGTCACTATGGCTACACCTTC. Protein sequence: CASSLAFRGHYGYTF. This chain links TRBV7-9 with TRBJ1-2, with D unresolved. CDR1 and CDR2 from the germline V gene are SEHNR and FQNEAQ (reference sequence). The CDR3 covers 15 residues.

This clone was found a few times. The same CDR3 can be traced to other DNA sequences in this sample. The chain uses TRBV9 and TRBJ1-1; D is undetermined. The V gene's germline CDR1 is SGDLS and CDR2 YYNGEE. This CDR3 is built from 14 residues. V gave up 0 bases and J gave up 0 bases, with 6 bases separating them. The CDR3 DNA sequence: TGTGCCAGCAGCGTAGCCGGTATGAACACTGAAGCTTTCTTT. Translated: CASSVAGMNTEAFF.

The chain has TRBV6-5 and TRBJ1-2, with D tentatively TRBD1 (5 bases). Deletions cut 0 bases from V and 2 bases from J, with 10 bases between. Per the germline V gene, CDR1 is MNHEY and CDR2 is SVGAGI. The CDR3 is 15 residues long. The CDR3 reads CASSYSTVSNYGYTF. The CDR3 DNA follows: TGTGCCAGCAGTTACTCGACAGTTTCCAACTATGGCTACACCTTC.

This clone appeared a few times. This chain connects TRBV7-2 to TRBJ2-3; a possible D gene is TRBD2 (5 bases). CDR1 is SGHTA, CDR2 FQGNSA, per germline. Trimming removed 4 bases at V and 4 bases at J, with 15 bases between. CDR3 length: 15 residues. This CDR3 reads CASSSGLLPPDTQYF. In nucleotides, the CDR3 is TGTGCCAGCAGCTCCGGACTCCTGCCCCCAGATACGCAGTATTTT.

This clone was seen more than once but under ten times. The chain links TRBV7-9 to TRBJ1-1; D ambiguous. CDR1 is SEHNR and CDR2 is FQNEAQ in the germline V gene (reference sequence). The CDR3 spans 15 residues. V was cut by 1 base and J by 1 base, with 10 bases left in between. The CDR3 spells CASSLDLPGNTEAFF. The CDR3 DNA reads as TGTGCCAGCAGCTTAGACTTACCAGGGAACACTGAAGCTTTCTTT.

This chain connects TRBV4-1 to TRBJ2-1, with 12 bases aligning to TRBD2. The CDR3 runs to 15 residues. The germline V gene encodes CDR1 MGHRA and CDR2 YSYEKL. The V gene end was trimmed by 4 bases and the J gene end by 4 bases; junction bases not matched to a gene: 2. The CDR3 DNA follows: TGCGCCAGCAGCCCGACTAGCGGGGGATACAATGAGCAGTTCTTC. It is translated as CASSPTSGGYNEQFF.

The chain combines TRBV6-6 with TRBJ1-5, with a weak D call TRBD1 (5 bases). V was shortened by 6 bases and J by 3 bases, with 9 bases between the two germline ends. The CDR3 has 13 amino acids. Germline V gene sequence: CDR1 MNHNY, CDR2 SVGAGI (reference sequence). The CDR3 sequence: CASSEGFNQPQHF. The CDR3, as DNA: TGTGCCAGCAGCGAGGGGTTCAATCAGCCCCAGCATTTT.

A remark on this clone: It is likely a read error, because the conserved phenylalanine at the end of the CDR3 is missing. The DNA is left out, because the CDR3 cannot be placed on it with certainty; the CDR3 is given as TCRdb lists it. The chain has TRBV29-1 and TRBJ2-7; the D segment call TRBD1 is taken from the table without a DNA check. A total of 13 residues make up the CDR3, ends included. Looked up from germline, CDR1 is SQVTM and CDR2 is ANQGSEA. The CDR3 reads CSVEVPETGVLYI.

V usage is TRBV14 and J usage is TRBJ2-1; unclear D gene. The CDR3 consists of 14 residues. Trimming stripped 2 bases from V and 9 bases from J, with 14 bases between. Germline V lookup: CDR1 SGHDN, CDR2 FVKESK. DNA for the CDR3: TGTGCCAGCAGCCAATTAGGAGCGTACGGTGAGCAGTTCTTC. As protein: CASSQLGAYGEQFF.

The chain employs TRBV4-1 and TRBJ2-3, with 10 bases that match TRBD2. After removal of 3 bases from V and 6 bases from J, the junction contained 6 bases not matched to a gene. Germline values: CDR1 MGHRA, CDR2 YSYEKL. There are 15 residues in the CDR3. The CDR3 DNA sequence: TGCGCCAGCAGCCAGACTAGCGGGTTAGGGGATACGCAGTATTTT. This encodes CASSQTSGLGDTQYF.